This record concerns one T cell receptor (beta chain) sequence. Using immunoSEQ multiplex PCR, the repertoire was profiled, and TCRdb retains in-frame clones only, with some absent. The sample lists tens of thousands of clones, 89% occurring once. This sample is drawn from a study of blood T cell repertoires in COVID-19. Germline-derived CDR1 and CDR2 are KGHSH and LQKENI. The CDR3 has 15 amino acids. V was pared by 4 bases and J by 1 base, with 13 bases between. J is TRBJ2-5 and V is TRBV18; D uncertain. The sample consisted of peripheral blood. This sequence originates from a man aged 50 or older with COVID-19, enrolled during active disease. CDR3 bases: TGTGCCAGCTCACTTTACGGGTCCCTCCAAGAGACCCAGTACTTC. Translating it yields CASSLYGSLQETQYF.